This is a list of T cell receptor beta chains from one sample in a study of siplizumab effects on memory and regulatory T cells. Here immunoSEQ multiplex PCR was the method, and the copy in TCRdb shows in-frame clones only, minus some. The sample has around 100,000 clones, about 93% seen once. Sequencing used CD4+ T cells sorted from blood. These receptors all stem from a human donor in good health. Both conserved end residues are trimmed from each CDR3. Each record gives: CDR3 protein, V gene, J gene.

ASSYSGTTTNEKLF	TRBV6-5	TRBJ1-4
ASSPESTGELF	TRBV11-2	TRBJ2-2
ASSESWGGNYGYT	TRBV25-1	TRBJ1-2
ASSIGGLAGGDVEQF	TRBV7-9	TRBJ2-1
ASSPQTGALVQY	TRBV6-5	TRBJ2-7
ASGSTSLTGNYGYT	TRBV12-5	TRBJ1-2
ASSHARGSGTDTQY	TRBV5-1	TRBJ2-3
ASSLRLGTDTQY	TRBV27	TRBJ2-3
ASSREDRGTKNIQY	TRBV9	TRBJ2-4
ARPPYLYSNQPQH	TRBV27	TRBJ1-5
ASRPQGTNEKLF	TRBV19	TRBJ1-4
ASSARGNSPLH	TRBV9	TRBJ1-6
ASSPGQFVYNEQF	TRBV7-9	TRBJ2-1
ASSDPGLADYEQY	TRBV2	-
ASSWGAQRLGTDTQY	TRBV7-9	TRBJ2-3
ASSLARTAYNEQF	TRBV5-1	TRBJ2-1
ASSAPSTDTQY	TRBV25-1	TRBJ2-3
ASSLPRDWTDSDFDEKLF	TRBV28	TRBJ1-4
ASSEGGTSSYNEQF	TRBV10-1	TRBJ2-1
ASSPLPGEEGEQY	TRBV18	TRBJ2-7
AISESDRGPDTQY	TRBV10-3	TRBJ2-3
ASSRSRVYDYEQY	TRBV19	TRBJ2-7